This entry features one T cell receptor beta chain sequence. The data stem from a study of cytomegalovirus exposure and HLA in healthy donors. Primers included in the PCR were 60 Vbeta and 13 Jbeta primers. The assay was immunoSEQ multiplex PCR, and TCRdb's table has in-frame clones only and misses some. The sample totals some 75,000 clones. Trimming removed 2 bases from V and 8 bases from J, with 19 bases in between. This CDR3 has 15 amino acids. The germline V gene encodes CDR1 SGDLS and CDR2 YYNGEE. Sequencing was done on a sample of PBMCs. V usage is TRBV9 and J usage is TRBJ1-2, with D possibly being TRBD1 (6 bases). The sequence was collected from a man aged 40-55 years in good health and CMV-seronegative. This chain's CDR3 is CASSVGALSTFGYTF. The CDR3 region has the DNA TGTGCCAGCAGCGTGGGGGCCCTTTCTACGTTCGGCTACACCTTC.